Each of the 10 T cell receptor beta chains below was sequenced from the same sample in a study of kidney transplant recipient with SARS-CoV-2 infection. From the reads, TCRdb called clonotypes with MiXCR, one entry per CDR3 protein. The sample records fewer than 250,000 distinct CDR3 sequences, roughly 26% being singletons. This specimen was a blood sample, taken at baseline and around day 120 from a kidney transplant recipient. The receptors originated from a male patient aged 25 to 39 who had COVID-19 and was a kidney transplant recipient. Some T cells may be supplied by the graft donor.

The CDR3 DNA reads as TGCGCCAGCAGCTTGTCAACCGGGGGAAACAATGAGCAGTTCTTC. Protein product: CASSLSTGGNNEQFF. This chain joins TRBV5-1 and TRBJ2-1; tentatively, D is TRBD2 (6 bases). Trimming pared 1 base from V and 5 bases from J, leaving 13 bases between. Germline assignment: CDR1 SGHRS and CDR2 YFSETQ. CDR3 length equals 15 residues.

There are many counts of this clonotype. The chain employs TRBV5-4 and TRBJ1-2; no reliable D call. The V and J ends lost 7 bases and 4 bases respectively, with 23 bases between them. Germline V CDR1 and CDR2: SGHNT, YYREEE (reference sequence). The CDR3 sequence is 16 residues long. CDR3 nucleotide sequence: TGTGCCAGCCATCGTACCGTACCAGGAAAGACCTATGGCTACACCTTC. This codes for CASHRTVPGKTYGYTF.

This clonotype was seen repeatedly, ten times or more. CDR3 loop: CASSLFGGQDTNSPLHF. CDR3 nucleotide sequence: TGTGCCAGCAGCTTGTTCGGGGGGCAAGACACTAATTCACCCCTCCACTTT. The gene calls are TRBV5-6 and TRBJ1-6, with a weak D call TRBD1 (6 bases). The CDR3 has 17 residues. The germline CDR1 and CDR2 sequences are SGHDT and YYEEEE. Trimming pared 1 base from V and 6 bases from J, leaving 17 bases between.

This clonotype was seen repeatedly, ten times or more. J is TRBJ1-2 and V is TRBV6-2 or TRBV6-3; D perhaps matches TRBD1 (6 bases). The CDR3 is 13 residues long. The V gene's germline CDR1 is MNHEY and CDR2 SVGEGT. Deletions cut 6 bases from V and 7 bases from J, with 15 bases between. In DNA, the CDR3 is TGTGCCAGCAGCATGAGAGGGGGTCTTGGCTACACCTTC. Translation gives CASSMRGGLGYTF.

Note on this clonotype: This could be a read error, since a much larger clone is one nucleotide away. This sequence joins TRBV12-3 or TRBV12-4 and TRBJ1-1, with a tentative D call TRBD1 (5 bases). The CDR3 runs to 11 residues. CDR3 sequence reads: CAGSFRGEAFF. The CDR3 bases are TGTGCCGGCAGTTTTCGGGGCGAAGCTTTCTTT.

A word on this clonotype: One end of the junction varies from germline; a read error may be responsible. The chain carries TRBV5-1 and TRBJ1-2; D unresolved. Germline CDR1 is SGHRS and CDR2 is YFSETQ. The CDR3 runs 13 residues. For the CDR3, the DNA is TGCGCCGGCAGCTTGTCGCGGGTCTATGGCTACACCTTC. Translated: CAGSLSRVYGYTF.

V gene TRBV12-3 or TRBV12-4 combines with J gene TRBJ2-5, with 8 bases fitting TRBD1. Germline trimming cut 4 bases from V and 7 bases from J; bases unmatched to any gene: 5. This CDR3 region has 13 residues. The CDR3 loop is CASSSGTGRTQYF. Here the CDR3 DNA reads TGTGCCAGCAGTTCCGGGACAGGACGGACCCAGTACTTC.

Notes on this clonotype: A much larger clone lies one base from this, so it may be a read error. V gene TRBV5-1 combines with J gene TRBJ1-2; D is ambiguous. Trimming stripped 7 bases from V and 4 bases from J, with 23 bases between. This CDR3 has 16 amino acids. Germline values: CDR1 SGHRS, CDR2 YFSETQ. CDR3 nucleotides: TGCGCCAGCCCCAGAACATTGGTTCGAAAGACCTATGGCTACACCTTC. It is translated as CASPRTLVRKTYGYTF.

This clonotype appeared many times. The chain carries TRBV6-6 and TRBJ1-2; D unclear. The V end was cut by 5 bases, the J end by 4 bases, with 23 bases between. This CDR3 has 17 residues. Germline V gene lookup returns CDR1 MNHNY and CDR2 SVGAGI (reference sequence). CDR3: CASSGDLGGRKTYGYTF. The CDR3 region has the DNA TGTGCCAGCAGTGGAGATTTAGGTGGGAGAAAGACCTATGGCTACACCTTC.

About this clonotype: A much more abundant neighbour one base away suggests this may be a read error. The CDR3 reads CANSTTPGTEAFF. CDR3 nucleotide sequence: TGTGCCAACAGCACTACCCCGGGGACTGAAGCTTTCTTT. The chain is built from TRBV7-3 and TRBJ1-1; the D is unclear. The germline gives CDR1 SGHTA, CDR2 FQGTGA. The CDR3 has 13 residues.